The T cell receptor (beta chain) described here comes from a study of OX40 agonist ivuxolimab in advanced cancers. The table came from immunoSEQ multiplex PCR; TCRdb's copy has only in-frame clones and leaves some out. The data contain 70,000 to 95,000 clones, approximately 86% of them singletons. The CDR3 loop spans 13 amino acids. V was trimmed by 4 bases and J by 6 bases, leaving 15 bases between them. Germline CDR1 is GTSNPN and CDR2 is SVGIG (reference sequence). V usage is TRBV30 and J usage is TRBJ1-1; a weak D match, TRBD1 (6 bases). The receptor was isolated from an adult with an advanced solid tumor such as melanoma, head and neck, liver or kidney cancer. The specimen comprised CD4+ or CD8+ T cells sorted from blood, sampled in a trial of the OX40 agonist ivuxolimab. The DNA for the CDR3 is TGTGCCTGGATTGGTAAGGGACATCCTGAAGCTTTCTTT. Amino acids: CAWIGKGHPEAFF.